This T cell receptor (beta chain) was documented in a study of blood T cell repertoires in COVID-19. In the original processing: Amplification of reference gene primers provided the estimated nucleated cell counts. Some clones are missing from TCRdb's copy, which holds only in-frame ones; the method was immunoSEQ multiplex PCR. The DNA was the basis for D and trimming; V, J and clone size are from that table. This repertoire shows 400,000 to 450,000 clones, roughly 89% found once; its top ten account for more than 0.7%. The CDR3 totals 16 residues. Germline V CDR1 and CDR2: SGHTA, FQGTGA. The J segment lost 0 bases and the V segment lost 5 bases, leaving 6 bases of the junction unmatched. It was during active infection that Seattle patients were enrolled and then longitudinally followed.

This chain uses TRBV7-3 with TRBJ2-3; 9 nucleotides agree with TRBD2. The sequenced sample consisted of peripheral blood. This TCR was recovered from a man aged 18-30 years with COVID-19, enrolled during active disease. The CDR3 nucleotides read TGTGCCAGCAGCCCATTAGCGGGAGCTAGCACAGATACGCAGTATTTT. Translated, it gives CASSPLAGASTDTQYF.